Below are 8 T cell receptor beta chains sequenced from a single sample in a study of CD8 T cells in ankylosing spondylitis. Via MiXCR, TCRdb re-called the 5' RACE reads, giving one row per CDR3 protein. The repertoire holds about 35,000 distinct CDR3 sequences, with over 9% as singletons. Sequenced input: blood, either unsorted or a sorted T cell fraction (not recorded which). These receptors all come from a male donor with ankylosing spondylitis or in good health (not recorded which).

This clonotype was seen at least ten times. The chain is built from TRBV28 and TRBJ2-2; D is perhaps TRBD2 (5 bases). V shed 8 bases and J shed 7 bases, with 11 bases lying between them. The germline V gene has CDR1 MDHEN and CDR2 SYDVKM. CDR3 length: 12 amino acids. In DNA form, the CDR3 reads TGTGCCAGCGCAAGAGGGTACGGGGAGCTGTTTTTT. Translated, it gives CASARGYGELFF.

This clonotype has at least ten counts. The gene calls are TRBV7-9 and TRBJ2-6; D may be TRBD2 (5 bases). V was shortened by 5 bases and J by 8 bases, with 10 bases between the two germline ends. CDR3 length equals 13 residues. CDR1 is SEHNR, CDR2 FQNEAQ, per germline (reference sequence). The CDR3 reads CASSRERTNVLTF. In DNA form, the CDR3 reads TGTGCCAGCAGCAGGGAGAGGACCAACGTCCTGACTTTC.

The sample holds many counts of this clonotype. V gene TRBV28 combines with J gene TRBJ2-5; D is possibly TRBD1 or TRBD2 (7 bases each). Trimming shortened V by 5 bases and J by 2 bases, and 12 bases separated the two germline ends. In germline, CDR1 is MDHEN, CDR2 SYDVKM. The CDR3 runs 14 residues. The CDR3 region has the DNA TGTGCCAGCAGTATCAGGGGGGGGCAAGAGACCCAGTACTTC. It encodes CASSIRGGQETQYF. The complete variable domain, with remaining parts taken from reference TRBV28 and TRBJ2-5, reads DVKVTQSSRYLVKRTGEKVFLECVQDMDHENMFWYRQDPGLGLRLIYFSYDVKMKEKGDIPEGYSVSREKKERFSLILESASTNQTSMYLCASSIRGGQETQYFGPGTRLLVL.

This clonotype was counted many times. This rearrangement joins TRBV20-1 to TRBJ2-7; D gene ambiguous. From germline, CDR1 is DFQATT and CDR2 SNEGSKA (reference sequence). The CDR3 is made up of 13 amino acids. The germline V and J ends were trimmed by 6 bases and 5 bases, with 17 bases remaining between them. Written as DNA, the CDR3 is TGCAGTGCCGCATTCCAAGGTGGGCACGAGCAGTACTTC. Residues: CSAAFQGGHEQYF.

This clonotype was recorded many times. This chain uses TRBV20-1 with TRBJ2-5, with TRBD2 matching 7 bases. CDR1 DFQATT and CDR2 SNEGSKA come from the germline V gene (reference sequence). Germline trimming cut 1 base from V and 5 bases from J; bases unmatched to any gene: 4. There are 13 residues in the CDR3. CDR3 residues: CSARVRGVETQYF. In DNA, the CDR3 is TGCAGTGCTAGAGTCCGGGGGGTTGAGACCCAGTACTTC.

This clonotype was seen many times. V gene TRBV27 combines with J gene TRBJ2-7, with D perhaps being TRBD1 or TRBD2 (7 bases each). Germline CDR1 and CDR2: MNHEY and SMNVEV (reference sequence). V lost 5 bases and J lost 2, with 19 bases in between. The CDR3 has 16 amino acids. This CDR3 reads CASSPNPAGGAYEQYF. For the CDR3, the DNA is TGTGCCAGCAGTCCAAACCCGGCAGGGGGGGCCTACGAGCAGTACTTC.

This clonotype was seen many times. The chain recombines TRBV4-1 with TRBJ2-7; perhaps D is TRBD1 or TRBD2 (6 bases each). Germline V gene data show CDR1 as MGHRA and CDR2 as YSYEKL. CDR3 size: 13 residues. Trimming cost V 5 bases and J 2 bases, with 10 bases left between them. For the CDR3, the DNA is TGCGCCAGCAGCGCAGGGGAGGCCTACGAGCAGTACTTC. It yields the protein CASSAGEAYEQYF.

This clonotype has at least ten counts. The chain uses TRBV29-1 and TRBJ1-1, with unresolved D. Between the trimmed V and J ends, which lost 0 bases and 6 bases, there was a span of 14 bases. CDR1 and CDR2 from the germline V gene are SQVTM and ANQGSEA. The CDR3 runs to 14 residues. CDR3 bases: TGCAGCGTTGAAGAGCTACAAAGGAGCTCTGAAGCTTTCTTT. Protein: CSVEELQRSSEAFF.